A selection of T cell receptor beta chains follows, all from one sample in a study of T cells in localized non-small cell lung cancer. Repertoires were generated with immunoSEQ multiplex PCR, while TCRdb's copy carries only in-frame clones and drops some. The data show 950 to 1,200 clones, about a sixth seen once. This specimen was lung tumor tissue, taken before any cancer treatment. The receptors originated from a woman aged 40-75 years with stage II lung adenocarcinoma. CDR3s include the opening cysteine and the closing phenylalanine or tryptophan. D genes are given only for firm matches.

d_gene: TRBD1; j_gene: TRBJ2-7; v_gene: TRBV11-3; CDR3aa: CASSFGTGGSEQYF
d_gene: .; j_gene: TRBJ2-1; v_gene: TRBV12-2; CDR3aa: CAAGGILSSYNEQFF
d_gene: .; j_gene: TRBJ1-2; v_gene: TRBV29-1; CDR3aa: CSVLGAAGGAENGYTF
d_gene: TRBD2; j_gene: TRBJ2-1; v_gene: TRBV11-3; CDR3aa: CASSRTSGNVDEQFF
d_gene: .; j_gene: TRBJ2-5; v_gene: TRBV4-1; CDR3aa: CASSQVRGASQETQYF
d_gene: .; j_gene: TRBJ2-3; v_gene: TRBV11-3; CDR3aa: CASSKGTSPTDTQYF
d_gene: .; j_gene: TRBJ2-3; v_gene: TRBV6-1; CDR3aa: CASSEGWGASTDTQYF
d_gene: .; j_gene: TRBJ1-1; v_gene: TRBV19; CDR3aa: CASSNQLMNTEAFF
d_gene: .; j_gene: TRBJ1-2; v_gene: TRBV18; CDR3aa: CASSVIGDGYTF
d_gene: .; j_gene: TRBJ2-7; v_gene: TRBV11-3; CDR3aa: CASSFADSSYEQYF
d_gene: .; j_gene: TRBJ2-5; v_gene: TRBV11-3; CDR3aa: CASSLSLQTRETQYF
d_gene: TRBD1; j_gene: TRBJ2-3; v_gene: TRBV11-3; CDR3aa: CASSSKGQGMTDTQYF
d_gene: .; j_gene: TRBJ1-5; v_gene: TRBV19; CDR3aa: CASSINTINQPQHF
d_gene: .; j_gene: TRBJ2-2; v_gene: TRBV11-3; CDR3aa: CASSRGTSPGELFF
d_gene: TRBD1; j_gene: TRBJ1-1; v_gene: TRBV6-8; CDR3aa: CASTLLTGSGTEAFF
d_gene: .; j_gene: TRBJ1-1; v_gene: TRBV9; CDR3aa: CASSEAGGFGEAFF
d_gene: .; j_gene: TRBJ2-7; v_gene: TRBV28; CDR3aa: CASSLSSTATYEQYF
d_gene: .; j_gene: TRBJ2-7; v_gene: TRBV9; CDR3aa: CASWRGSGSYEQYF
d_gene: TRBD2; j_gene: TRBJ2-5; v_gene: TRBV11-3; CDR3aa: CASSFTSGGETQYF
d_gene: .; j_gene: TRBJ2-3; v_gene: TRBV19; CDR3aa: CASSINRRSDTQYF
d_gene: TRBD2; j_gene: TRBJ2-2; v_gene: TRBV11-3; CDR3aa: CASSPHRLAGVTGELFF
d_gene: TRBD2; j_gene: TRBJ2-1; v_gene: TRBV6-8; CDR3aa: CASRLAGGNEQFF
d_gene: .; j_gene: TRBJ2-1; v_gene: TRBV9; CDR3aa: CASSLYLGGFSYNEQFF
d_gene: TRBD2; j_gene: TRBJ2-1; v_gene: TRBV9; CDR3aa: CASNLDGLAGNNEQFF
d_gene: TRBD1; j_gene: TRBJ1-2; v_gene: TRBV30; CDR3aa: CAWSPSGTGMSGYTF
d_gene: .; j_gene: TRBJ2-1; v_gene: TRBV30; CDR3aa: CAWSRQGGLYNEQFF
d_gene: .; j_gene: TRBJ1-1; v_gene: TRBV6-8; CDR3aa: CASSYGEANTEAFF
d_gene: .; j_gene: TRBJ1-5; v_gene: TRBV28; CDR3aa: CASSRARSNQPQHF
d_gene: TRBD1; j_gene: TRBJ1-1; v_gene: TRBV11-3; CDR3aa: CASSLRWQGAPEAFF
d_gene: .; j_gene: TRBJ2-7; v_gene: TRBV29-1; CDR3aa: CSVGASLDEQYF
d_gene: .; j_gene: TRBJ2-1; v_gene: TRBV6-8; CDR3aa: CASSYAGQSSYNEQFF
d_gene: .; j_gene: TRBJ2-7; v_gene: TRBV6-8; CDR3aa: CASGTPRGAYEQYF
d_gene: TRBD1; j_gene: TRBJ1-5; v_gene: TRBV11-3; CDR3aa: CASSKGTEVLNQPQHF
d_gene: TRBD2; j_gene: TRBJ2-1; v_gene: TRBV11-3; CDR3aa: CASSLIAGLGNNEQFF
d_gene: .; j_gene: TRBJ1-1; v_gene: TRBV4-1; CDR3aa: CASSQTDSYTEAFF
d_gene: .; j_gene: TRBJ2-4; v_gene: TRBV15; CDR3aa: CATSRDRATVSQAGEENIQYF
d_gene: TRBD2; j_gene: TRBJ2-1; v_gene: TRBV6-8; CDR3aa: CASSYPLAGVDNEQFF
d_gene: TRBD1; j_gene: TRBJ2-7; v_gene: TRBV29-1; CDR3aa: CSVDRGTGGYEQYF
d_gene: .; j_gene: TRBJ2-1; v_gene: TRBV9; CDR3aa: CASSSGGLGVREQFF
d_gene: .; j_gene: TRBJ2-7; v_gene: TRBV6-8; CDR3aa: CASRPGPRYEQYF
d_gene: .; j_gene: TRBJ1-6; v_gene: TRBV11-3; CDR3aa: CASSLEKTDSPLHF
d_gene: .; j_gene: TRBJ2-1; v_gene: TRBV11-3; CDR3aa: CASSPIGAGGYNEQFF
d_gene: .; j_gene: TRBJ1-1; v_gene: TRBV5-1; CDR3aa: CASSLTVMNTEAFF
d_gene: TRBD2; j_gene: TRBJ2-5; v_gene: TRBV2; CDR3aa: CASSKGGTSGIDETQYF
d_gene: .; j_gene: TRBJ1-1; v_gene: TRBV9; CDR3aa: CASSANTNTEAFF
d_gene: .; j_gene: TRBJ2-1; v_gene: TRBV28; CDR3aa: CASSPGTSNEQFF
d_gene: .; j_gene: TRBJ1-1; v_gene: TRBV6-8; CDR3aa: CASRLRGEAEAFF
d_gene: TRBD1; j_gene: TRBJ2-5; v_gene: TRBV9; CDR3aa: CASSAGQGWETQYF
d_gene: .; j_gene: TRBJ1-2; v_gene: TRBV11-3; CDR3aa: CASSSGGQLYGYTF
d_gene: .; j_gene: TRBJ1-1; v_gene: TRBV11-3; CDR3aa: CASSLGLLGGNTEAFF
d_gene: .; j_gene: TRBJ2-4; v_gene: TRBV14; CDR3aa: CASSQVGNLAKNIQYF
d_gene: .; j_gene: TRBJ2-3; v_gene: TRBV11-3; CDR3aa: CASSQNSGADTQYF
d_gene: TRBD2; j_gene: TRBJ2-7; v_gene: TRBV11-3; CDR3aa: CASSYTSGSTYEQYF
d_gene: .; j_gene: TRBJ2-6; v_gene: TRBV19; CDR3aa: CASSIGQTSGANVLTF
d_gene: .; j_gene: TRBJ2-2; v_gene: TRBV23-1; CDR3aa: CASSQSGQGNTGELFF
d_gene: TRBD1; j_gene: TRBJ1-1; v_gene: TRBV12-5; CDR3aa: CASGRGAGGSTEAFF
d_gene: .; j_gene: TRBJ2-1; v_gene: TRBV28; CDR3aa: CASSFDRTKNYHDEQFF
d_gene: .; j_gene: TRBJ2-7; v_gene: TRBV9; CDR3aa: CASSVDERPSYEQYF
d_gene: .; j_gene: TRBJ2-1; v_gene: TRBV6-8; CDR3aa: CASSPAQAVNEQFF
d_gene: .; j_gene: TRBJ1-1; v_gene: TRBV6-8; CDR3aa: CASSNLRTRGDTEAFF